Listed here are 11 T cell receptor beta chains from one sample, sequenced in a study of human T cells and chemical hapten exposure. MiXCR, run by TCRdb on the RACE reads, gives a single entry per CDR3 protein. This sample has 100,000 to 150,000 distinct CDR3 sequences, with approximately 10% found just once. Sample time point: patch test 3, about 24 weeks after DPC sensitization. Treatment specified: therapeutic diphenylcyclopropenone sensitization with weekly scalp DPC. This sample comprised whole blood, obtained in connection with sensitization to the hapten diphenylcyclopropenone (DPC). These receptors all come from a woman in her fifties or sixties with alopecia areata. Some clones in this sample may be carry-over from other donors' samples.

Many counts were recorded for this clonotype. The chain joins TRBV2 to TRBJ1-2, with D hard to call. The CDR3 length is 13 residues. Between the trimmed V and J ends, which lost 2 bases and 8 bases, there was a span of 12 bases. CDR1 and CDR2 from the germline V gene are SNHLY and FYNNEI. The CDR3 loop reads CASSESSLGGYTF. The CDR3 nucleotides are TGTGCCAGCAGTGAAAGCTCGCTAGGAGGCTACACCTTC.

This clonotype showed up many times. The V gene is TRBV4-3, the J gene TRBJ2-1; D is possibly TRBD1 (5 bases). The V end was cut by 0 bases, the J end by 4 bases, with 13 bases between. The CDR3 sequence is 16 residues long. Germline V lookup: CDR1 LGHNA, CDR2 YSLEER. The CDR3 is CASSQDWGGVYNEQFF. The CDR3 nucleotides read TGCGCCAGCAGCCAAGATTGGGGCGGAGTTTACAATGAGCAGTTCTTC.

Ten or more counts support this clonotype. The CDR3, as DNA: TGTGCCAGCAGCCAAGAGGCCGGGAGCAATCAGCCCCAGCATTTT. Translated: CASSQEAGSNQPQHF. The chain is built from TRBV4-2 and TRBJ1-5; D gene unclear. Germline V CDR1 and CDR2: LGHNA, YNFKEQ. The CDR3 totals 15 residues. With 0 bases removed from V and 1 base from J, the gap between germline ends came to 7 bases.

The V and J genes are TRBV3-1 and TRBJ1-2; D uncertain. The CDR3 loop spans 13 amino acids. The V gene's germline CDR1 is LGHDT and CDR2 YNNKEL (reference sequence). Trimming left V 4 bases short and J 4 bases short, with 10 bases between. CDR3 region: CASSPQRSYGYTF. The CDR3 DNA reads as TGTGCCAGCAGCCCCCAGCGGAGCTATGGCTACACCTTC.

This clonotype was counted a few times. The chain joins TRBV3-1 to TRBJ2-5, with 12 bases aligning to TRBD2. The CDR3 spans 14 residues. The V and J ends lost 4 bases and 5 bases, in that order; junction bases with no gene match: 2. Germline CDR1 LGHDT, CDR2 YNNKEL (reference sequence). The DNA for the CDR3 is TGTGCCAGCAGCCCGACTAGCGGGGGTGAGACCCAGTACTTC. It is translated as CASSPTSGGETQYF.

The rearrangement joins TRBV7-9 to TRBJ2-1; D may match TRBD1 or TRBD2 (5 bases each). V lost 4 bases, J lost 3 bases, and 16 bases lay in between. Germline loops: CDR1 SEHNR, CDR2 FQNEAQ (reference sequence). CDR3 length: 16 residues. The CDR3 is CASSSLGAVLYNEQFF. CDR3 nucleotides: TGTGCCAGCAGCTCCCTCGGGGCGGTACTCTACAATGAGCAGTTCTTC.

This clonotype was seen ten or more times. The chain couples TRBV29-1 to TRBJ2-1; tentative D call: TRBD2 (5 bases). Germline CDR1 reads SQVTM; CDR2 reads ANQGSEA. The CDR3 sequence is 10 residues long. The V and J ends lost 4 bases and 12 bases respectively, with 10 bases between them. As DNA, the CDR3 is TGCAGCGTTGCAACCGCGGGGCAGTTCTTC. This gives the protein CSVATAGQFF.

The table lists this clonotype with a few counts. This chain joins TRBV29-1 and TRBJ2-1; tentatively, D is TRBD1 (6 bases). V lost 6 bases and J 0 bases, leaving 12 bases between the germline ends. Germline CDR1 SQVTM, CDR2 ANQGSEA. The CDR3 is 14 residues long. CDR3 in amino acids: CSVARGNSYNEQFF. The CDR3 DNA reads TGCAGCGTCGCGAGGGGGAACTCCTACAATGAGCAGTTCTTC.

This clonotype showed up many times. This chain joins TRBV5-1 and TRBJ2-1; D is perhaps TRBD1 or TRBD2 (5 bases each). The germline V gene encodes CDR1 SGHRS and CDR2 YFSETQ. With 7 bases removed from V and 15 bases from J, the gap between germline ends came to 17 bases. The CDR3 has 11 residues. As DNA, the CDR3 is TGCGCCAGCGGCCATCTGGGACGGCTGTTCTTC. Residues: CASGHLGRLFF.

This clonotype was detected ten times or more. The chain has TRBV28 and TRBJ2-1; the D gene is possibly TRBD1 (6 bases). This CDR3 has 15 amino acids. Per germline, CDR1 MDHEN and CDR2 SYDVKM. The V end lost 6 bases, the J end lost 1 base, and 13 bases lay between the germline ends. The CDR3: CASRHRDISYNEQFF. CDR3 nucleotides: TGTGCCAGCAGACACCGGGACATATCCTACAATGAGCAGTTCTTC.

This clonotype was seen at least ten times. V gene TRBV7-2 combines with J gene TRBJ2-7, with 8 bases lining up with TRBD2. Per the germline V gene, CDR1 is SGHTA and CDR2 is FQGNSA. The CDR3 contains 14 residues. The junction had 6 bases not matched to a gene; V was cut back by 5 bases and J by 3 bases. The CDR3 spells CASSISGMGYEQYF. CDR3 coding DNA: TGTGCCAGCAGCATTAGCGGGATGGGCTACGAGCAGTACTTC.